This T cell receptor beta chain was sequenced for a study of tumor and adjacent non-tumor tissue in lung cancer (dated by TCRdb to 2016 to 2019). As for the study more broadly: Of the cohort, 11 to 12 patients had adenocarcinoma, 2 had squamous cell carcinoma and 1 had small cell lung cancer. The roughly 15 patients were aged about 31 to 85 years, included 10 men and 5 women, and had TNM stage I to III disease. Sequencing generated a total of around 120 million productive TCRbeta reads, averaging roughly 4.2 million reads per sample. The study compared bulk TCRbeta repertoires from lung tumor tissue and matched distant non-tumor lung tissue of roughly 14 lung cancer patients. For each patient, one tumor sample and one normal lung sample were taken, giving under 35 paired specimens that underwent TCRbeta CDR3 sequencing.

The library was built by means of multiplex PCR. These reads were obtained on an Illumina HiSeq 2500. TCRbeta libraries were constructed through three rounds of nested PCR with primers (Table S4) according to protocols adapted from ARM-PCR. Before sequencing, PCR products of 200-500 bp were excised from the gel and purified with the QIAquick gel extraction kit. Regarding the original processing steps: Trimmomatic was used to clean the reads, FLASH merged the cleaned reads into complete CDR3 sequences, and MiTCR assigned the sequences to V(D)J germline segments. Clonal diversity was computed as the inverse Simpson's index with VDJtools. A read counted as productive if the sequence was in-frame and lacked a premature stop codon. TCRdb took the public reads, trimmed them with fastp at Q25, ran MiXCR for clone calling and kept in-frame beta chains. Each entry is one CDR3 protein sequence, shown with its most common DNA and genes. The V and J calls and clone size come from TCRdb's table, not from the authors' own analysis. The sample has fewer than 75,000 distinct CDR3 sequences on record, more than 75% of them singletons. 40% to 55% of the sample is taken by the ten largest.

The V end gives up 5 bases and the J end 9 bases, leaving 7 bases in the junction not matched to a gene. Looking up the germline V gene yields CDR1 MNHEY and CDR2 SVGEGT. The CDR3 measures 14 amino acids from cysteine to phenylalanine. CDR3 DNA only is kept here, 42 bases in frame from base 1. What the research found in general, with its limitations: Peripheral blood was not sequenced, so blood TCRbeta repertoires in these lung cancer patients were not examined. TCR diversity was significantly higher in younger patients, and greater tumor TCR diversity was associated with shorter overall survival and shorter disease-free survival. In normal lung, the top 100 clones accounted for a significantly larger cumulative share of the repertoire than in tumor tissue. Only around 15 patients were included in the cohort, and the need for larger samples and more detailed clinical data was noted by the authors. Significantly higher TCR diversity (inverse Simpson) was observed in tumor tissue than in normal lung tissue (around 450 vs 150, P = 0.0075, Mann-Whitney U test). The sequencing platform is not named in the methods, and unique molecular identifiers are not mentioned.

RNA was extracted from bulk unsorted tissue and checked for quality with a NanoDrop ND-1000 and an Agilent 2100. For the normal lung samples, distant non-tumor tissue was collected more than 3 cm away from the tumor edge. Newly diagnosed lung cancer patients without prior chemotherapy who had been admitted for thoracic surgery in China between August and November 2014 were enrolled as donors. Patients with previous radiotherapy or chemotherapy, or with another concurrent cancer, were excluded from the study. Surgical tissue pieces of roughly 1-2 cm3 were preserved in RNAlater solution and stored at -80 °C until use. With respect to this clonotype: Which antigen it targets is not known. Per-base quality was not reported, and no clone a single base away is much larger than it.

The sample consisted of distant non-tumor lung tissue. The clonotype originates from a man aged 60 to 69 with non-small cell lung cancer. The receptor chain draws on TRBV6-2 or TRBV6-3 and TRBJ2-1; 10 bases in the junction line up with TRBD1. This receptor carries the CDR3 CASSLGQGIVEQFF. At the DNA level, the sequence is TGTGCCAGCAGTCTGGGACAGGGGATAGTTGAGCAGTTCTTC.